The 32 T cell receptor beta chains presented below share a single source sample, sequenced in a study of cytomegalovirus exposure and HLA in healthy donors. With 60 Vbeta and 13 Jbeta primers, the PCR was carried out. The table came from immunoSEQ multiplex PCR; TCRdb's copy has only in-frame clones and leaves some out. Seen here are about 200,000 clones, 79% observed once, and the top ten hold over 1.5%. The sequenced sample was PBMCs. The receptors were sampled from a girl aged 5-17 years in good health and CMV-seropositive.

V is TRBV5-1 and J is TRBJ2-5, with D possibly being TRBD2 (5 bases). The J call may be in error: the DNA end matches TRBJ2-7 better. This CDR3 region has 14 residues. Looked up from germline, CDR1 is SGHRS and CDR2 is YFSETQ. This CDR3 reads CASSWLGVPYEQYF. The CDR3 DNA reads TGCGCCAGCAGCTGGCTCGGGGTCCCCTACGAGCAGTACTTC.

The chain employs TRBV27 and TRBJ2-4, with 9 nucleotides matching TRBD1. Unmatched junction bases numbered 7, after V lost 4 bases and J lost 0 bases. In germline, CDR1 is MNHEY, CDR2 SMNVEV (reference sequence). The CDR3 has 17 residues. The CDR3 DNA reads TGTGCCAGCAGTTCCCGGGACAGGGATTTAGCCAAAAACATTCAGTACTTC. Residues: CASSSRDRDLAKNIQYF.

This clone was seen just once. The chain links TRBV4-3 to TRBJ2-3, with TRBD2 as a possible D gene (5 bases). The CDR3 loop spans 16 amino acids. The germline V gene encodes CDR1 LGHNA and CDR2 YSLEER. With 5 bases removed from V and 0 bases from J, the gap between germline ends came to 15 bases. The CDR3 loop reads CASSEAQRLSTDTQYF. CDR3 sequence (DNA): TGCGCCAGCAGCGAAGCCCAGCGGCTCAGCACAGATACGCAGTATTTT.

This clone was detected only once. The chain joins TRBV4-3 to TRBJ2-1; the match to TRBD2 covers 12 bases. CDR1 LGHNA and CDR2 YSLEER come from the germline V gene. The junction had 10 bases not matched to a gene; V was cut back by 1 base and J by 0 bases. This CDR3 spans 20 amino acids. The CDR3 is CASSQGRTSGAHSSYNEQFF. Written as DNA, the CDR3 is TGCGCCAGCAGCCAAGGTAGGACTAGCGGGGCCCATAGCTCCTACAATGAGCAGTTCTTC.

Only a few counts were recorded for this clone. The chain combines TRBV4-3 with TRBJ2-1; 8 nucleotides align to TRBD2. After removal of 1 base from V and 1 base from J, the junction contained 9 bases not matched to a gene. This CDR3 comprises 18 residues. CDR1 and CDR2 (germline): LGHNA, YSLEER. This CDR3 reads CASSQGFGGALSYNEQFF. DNA of the CDR3: TGCGCCAGCAGCCAAGGGTTCGGGGGGGCTTTGTCCTACAATGAGCAGTTCTTC.

The chain uses TRBV7-2 and TRBJ2-7; TRBD1 agrees at 10 bases. The germline V gene has CDR1 SGHTA and CDR2 FQGNSA. There are 14 residues in the CDR3. The V gene end was trimmed by 5 bases and the J gene end by 2 bases; junction bases not matched to a gene: 3. The CDR3 bases are TGTGCCAGCAGCCGAGGACAGGGGGCCTACGAGCAGTACTTC. Residues: CASSRGQGAYEQYF. The full variable domain, completed using reference TRBV7-2 and TRBJ2-7, is GAGVSQSPSNKVTEKGKDVELRCDPISGHTALYWYRQSLGQGLEFLIYFQGNSAPDKSGLPSDRFSAERTGGSVSTLTIQRTQQEDSAVYLCASSRGQGAYEQYFGPGTRLTVT.

The gene calls are TRBV9 and TRBJ1-3; TRBD1 aligns across 8 bases. This CDR3 comprises 16 residues. V dropped 3 bases and J dropped 0; count of bases not matched to a gene: 5. Germline V gene sequence: CDR1 SGDLS, CDR2 YYNGEE. CDR3 loop: CASSGRQGPSGNTIYF. The CDR3 nucleotides are TGTGCCAGCAGCGGGCGACAGGGGCCCTCTGGAAACACCATATATTTT.

The chain is built from TRBV7-8 and TRBJ2-3, with D possibly TRBD2 on 6 matching bases. Trimming removed 5 bases from V and 6 bases from J, with 15 bases in between. CDR3 length equals 14 residues. CDR1 and CDR2 (germline): SGHVS, FQNEAQ. Here the CDR3 reads CASSVQAGGDTQYF. DNA of the CDR3: TGTGCCAGCAGCGTCCAGGCCGGAGGGGATACGCAGTATTTT.

The rearrangement joins TRBV7-8 to TRBJ2-3; the D gene is possibly TRBD2 (5 bases). Germline values: CDR1 SGHVS, CDR2 FQNEAQ. This CDR3 has 17 residues. The ends were cut back, 1 base at V and 0 bases at J, with 14 bases in the middle. The CDR3 loop reads CASSLVGGGRSTDTQYF. The CDR3 DNA is TGTGCCAGCAGCTTAGTAGGAGGTGGTAGGAGCACAGATACGCAGTATTTT.

This chain connects TRBV11-2 to TRBJ1-3; D may be TRBD1 (5 bases). The CDR3 spans 14 residues. Germline CDR1 SGHAT, CDR2 FQNNGV. The V gene lost 1 base and the J gene lost 2 bases, with 6 bases spanning the gap. CDR3 loop: CASSLAGAGNTIYF. The CDR3 DNA is TGTGCCAGCAGCTTAGCGGGGGCTGGAAACACCATATATTTT.

The V and J genes are TRBV5-4 and TRBJ1-2; tentative D call: TRBD1 (5 bases). Germline CDR1 reads SGHNT; CDR2 reads YYREEE (reference sequence). The CDR3 extends over 15 amino acids. V was cut by 1 base and J by 0 bases, with 10 bases left in between. Here the CDR3 reads CASSLRGGANYGYTF. The CDR3 bases are TGTGCCAGCAGCTTGCGGGGGGGGGCTAACTATGGCTACACCTTC.

The rearrangement uses TRBV7-2 and TRBJ2-1; 11 nucleotides match TRBD2. Germline CDR1 reads SGHTA; CDR2 reads FQGNSA. V shed 2 bases, J shed 5 bases, and the junction held 11 bases outside the gene matches. This CDR3 region has 18 residues. This CDR3 is CASSLSPLAGGANNEQFF. CDR3 DNA sequence: TGTGCCAGCAGCTTAAGTCCCCTAGCGGGGGGAGCAAACAATGAGCAGTTCTTC.

The rearrangement uses TRBV4-1 and TRBJ2-7; 7 nucleotides line up with TRBD1. The V gene end was trimmed by 3 bases and the J gene end by 0 bases; junction bases not matched to a gene: 2. The germline V gene encodes CDR1 MGHRA and CDR2 YSYEKL. This CDR3 contains 14 residues. The CDR3 DNA sequence: TGCGCCAGCAGCCAGACAGGGTCCTCCTACGAGCAGTACTTC. It specifies CASSQTGSSYEQYF.

The table lists this clone with a count of one. Here the CDR3 reads CASSQRDSGNNEQFF. The DNA of the CDR3 is TGCGCCAGCAGCCAGAGGGATAGCGGAAACAATGAGCAGTTCTTC. The chain recombines TRBV4-1 with TRBJ2-1; possible D gene TRBD2, 6 bases. The CDR3 runs to 15 residues. In germline, CDR1 is MGHRA, CDR2 YSYEKL. V was trimmed by 3 bases and J by 5 bases, leaving 14 bases between them.

This chain uses TRBV5-1 with TRBJ2-7, with 12 bases lining up with TRBD2. The CDR3 length is 15 residues. Looked up from germline, CDR1 is SGHRS and CDR2 is YFSETQ. The trim removed 4 bases at V and 2 bases at J, leaving 4 bases unmatched. The CDR3 loop reads CASSEGLAGPYEQYF. The CDR3 nucleotides read TGCGCCAGCAGCGAAGGACTAGCGGGGCCCTACGAGCAGTACTTC.

The chain joins TRBV5-1 to TRBJ2-5, with a tentative D call TRBD2 (6 bases). Germline CDR1 is SGHRS and CDR2 is YFSETQ. The CDR3 spans 15 residues. Trimming cost V 1 base and J 2 bases, with 12 bases left between them. The CDR3 loop reads CASSLLARGQETQYF. For the CDR3, the DNA is TGCGCCAGCAGCTTGTTGGCGCGGGGACAAGAGACCCAGTACTTC.

The rearrangement joins TRBV7-2 to TRBJ1-2; D is uncertain. This CDR3 spans 13 amino acids. The V and J ends lost 5 bases and 4 bases respectively, with 11 bases between them. Looked up from germline, CDR1 is SGHTA and CDR2 is FQGNSA. CDR3 in amino acids: CASSGWESYGYTF. The CDR3 nucleotides read TGTGCCAGCAGCGGGTGGGAGTCCTATGGCTACACCTTC.

The chain couples TRBV4-3 to TRBJ2-7, with TRBD1 matching over 8 bases. V was clipped by 0 bases and J by 4 bases; unmatched bases: 2. This CDR3 is 14 amino acids long. Germline loops: CDR1 LGHNA, CDR2 YSLEER. The CDR3 region has the DNA TGCGCCAGCAGCCAAGATGACAGGGGATACGAGCAGTACTTC. This gives the protein CASSQDDRGYEQYF.

J is TRBJ2-7 and V is TRBV5-6; D unresolved. V dropped 6 bases and J dropped 2 bases, with 9 bases sitting between them. This CDR3 is 12 amino acids long. Germline CDR1 is SGHDT and CDR2 is YYEEEE. The CDR3 DNA is TGTGCCAGCATGTTGGGCCCCTACGAGCAGTACTTC. It encodes CASMLGPYEQYF.

The chain is built from TRBV5-1 and TRBJ2-7, with 8 positions matching TRBD2. Trimming removed 3 bases from V and 3 bases from J; junction bases left unmatched: 5. This CDR3 is built from 14 residues. From germline, CDR1 is SGHRS and CDR2 YFSETQ. Here the CDR3 reads CASSSGSGGYEQYF. The CDR3 coding sequence is TGCGCCAGCAGCTCGGGGAGCGGGGGCTACGAGCAGTACTTC.

The chain couples TRBV9 to TRBJ2-3, with TRBD2 as a possible D gene (7 bases). The CDR3 spans 18 residues. Trimming removed 0 bases from V and 5 bases from J, with 22 bases in between. Per germline, CDR1 SGDLS and CDR2 YYNGEE. The CDR3 loop reads CASSVDFSVGGQGDTQYF. Here the CDR3 DNA reads TGTGCCAGCAGCGTAGATTTCTCGGTCGGGGGGCAGGGAGATACGCAGTATTTT.

This clone was seen a few times. The chain joins TRBV7-2 to TRBJ1-5; D gene unclear. Looked up from germline, CDR1 is SGHTA and CDR2 is FQGNSA. CDR3 length equals 14 residues. V lost 5 bases, J lost 6 bases, and 14 bases lay in between. The CDR3 is CASSPLSRGQPQHF. The CDR3, as DNA: TGTGCCAGCAGCCCACTTAGCCGGGGTCAGCCCCAGCATTTT.

The chain links TRBV5-4 to TRBJ1-1; weak D call: TRBD1 (5 bases). The CDR3 is 13 amino acids. The germline V gene encodes CDR1 SGHNT and CDR2 YYREEE (reference sequence). Deletions cut 1 base from V and 8 bases from J, with 12 bases between. CDR3 coding DNA: TGTGCCAGCAGCTTGAGTGGGGGGAGAGAAGCTTTCTTT. Translating gives CASSLSGGREAFF.

V is TRBV28 and J is TRBJ2-1; 9 bases align to TRBD2. J lost 8 bases, V lost 2 bases, and 7 bases had no gene match. The CDR3 loop spans 15 amino acids. CDR1 is MDHEN, CDR2 SYDVKM, per germline. The CDR3 sequence is CASSLRGGVRDEQFF. CDR3 coding DNA: TGTGCCAGCAGTTTACGCGGGGGGGTTAGGGATGAGCAGTTCTTC.

V gene TRBV5-1 combines with J gene TRBJ2-1; 7 positions match TRBD1. CDR3 length: 15 residues. The germline V gene encodes CDR1 SGHRS and CDR2 YFSETQ. The ends lost 3 bases at V and 0 bases at J; junction bases unmatched: 3. DNA for the CDR3: TGCGCCAGCAGCTCGGGACAGAGCTCCTACAATGAGCAGTTCTTC. Protein: CASSSGQSSYNEQFF.

The chain carries TRBV4-3 and TRBJ1-5, with D possibly being TRBD1 (5 bases). This CDR3 spans 16 amino acids. Germline-derived CDR1 and CDR2 are LGHNA and YSLEER. The V and J ends lost 1 base and 3 bases respectively, with 13 bases between them. This CDR3 is CASSQGPTGPNQPQHF. The CDR3 nucleotides are TGCGCCAGCAGCCAAGGCCCAACAGGACCCAATCAGCCCCAGCATTTT.

The CDR3 DNA sequence: TGTGCCAGTAGTAGGCTAGCGGTCACAGATACGCAGTATTTT. Translation: CASSRLAVTDTQYF. V is TRBV19 and J is TRBJ2-3; 7 bases are shared with TRBD2. The V gene end was trimmed by 4 bases and the J gene end by 2 bases; junction bases not matched to a gene: 3. Looked up from germline, CDR1 is LNHDA and CDR2 is SQIVND (reference sequence). This CDR3 is built from 14 residues.

In this sample, this clone turned up once. This chain connects TRBV18 to TRBJ2-7; D is perhaps TRBD1 (5 bases). Germline V gene sequence: CDR1 KGHSH, CDR2 LQKENI. The V and J ends lost 2 bases and 0 bases respectively, with 11 bases between them. CDR3 length equals 15 residues. The CDR3 spells CASSPVGAVSYEQYF. The CDR3 DNA sequence: TGTGCCAGCTCACCAGTAGGGGCAGTCTCCTACGAGCAGTACTTC.

The chain recombines TRBV19 with TRBJ1-2; no clear D gene. V shed 1 base and J shed 4 bases, with 13 bases lying between them. CDR3 size: 15 residues. From germline, CDR1 is LNHDA and CDR2 SQIVND (reference sequence). The CDR3 DNA reads as TGTGCCAGTAGTATAGCGGAATCCCGAGGCTATGGCTACACCTTC. Its protein is CASSIAESRGYGYTF.

This chain joins TRBV14 and TRBJ2-7; D is uncertain. Germline V gene sequence: CDR1 SGHDN, CDR2 FVKESK. Trimming left V 0 bases short and J 2 bases short, with 5 bases between. The CDR3 totals 13 residues. For the CDR3, the DNA is TGTGCCAGCAGCCAAGATGGGCCCTACGAGCAGTACTTC. Protein sequence: CASSQDGPYEQYF.

The chain combines TRBV7-9 with TRBJ2-1; 7 positions agree with TRBD1. CDR1 is SEHNR and CDR2 is FQNEAQ in the germline V gene (reference sequence). The length of the CDR3 is 18 residues. The ends lost 1 base at V and 0 bases at J; junction bases unmatched: 9. The DNA for the CDR3 is TGTGCCAGCAGCTTAGGGACAGGATACCGGAGCTCCTACAATGAGCAGTTCTTC. Amino acids: CASSLGTGYRSSYNEQFF.

The chain employs TRBV7-9 and TRBJ1-2; 8 nucleotides line up with TRBD1. Germline V gene lookup returns CDR1 SEHNR and CDR2 FQNEAQ (reference sequence). With 6 bases clipped from V and 4 bases from J, the junction kept 1 base outside the gene matches. The CDR3 consists of 12 residues. DNA of the CDR3: TGTGCCAGCAGTGGACAGGGCTATGGCTACACCTTC. Its protein is CASSGQGYGYTF.